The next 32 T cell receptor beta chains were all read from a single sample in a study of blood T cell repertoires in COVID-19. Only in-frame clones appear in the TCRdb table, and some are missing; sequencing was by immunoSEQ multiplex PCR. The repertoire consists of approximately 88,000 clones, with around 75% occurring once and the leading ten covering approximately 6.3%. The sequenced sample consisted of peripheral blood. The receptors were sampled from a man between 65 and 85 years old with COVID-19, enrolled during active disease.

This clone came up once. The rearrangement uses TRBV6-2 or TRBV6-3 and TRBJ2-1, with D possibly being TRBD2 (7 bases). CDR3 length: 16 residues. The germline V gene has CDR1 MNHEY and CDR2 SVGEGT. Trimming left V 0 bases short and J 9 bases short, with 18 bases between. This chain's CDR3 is CASSYSSAGHNREQFF. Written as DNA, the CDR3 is TGTGCCAGCAGTTACTCATCAGCGGGACACAATCGTGAGCAGTTCTTC.

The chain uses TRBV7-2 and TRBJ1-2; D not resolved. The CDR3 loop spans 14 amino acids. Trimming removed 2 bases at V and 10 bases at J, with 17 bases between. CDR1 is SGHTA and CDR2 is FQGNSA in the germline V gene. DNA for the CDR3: TGTGCCAGCAGCTTAAGTAACAGAATCGGTGACTACACCTTC. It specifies CASSLSNRIGDYTF. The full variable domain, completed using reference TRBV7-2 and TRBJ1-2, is GAGVSQSPSNKVTEKGKDVELRCDPISGHTALYWYRQSLGQGLEFLIYFQGNSAPDKSGLPSDRFSAERTGGSVSTLTIQRTQQEDSAVYLCASSLSNRIGDYTFGSGTRLTVV.

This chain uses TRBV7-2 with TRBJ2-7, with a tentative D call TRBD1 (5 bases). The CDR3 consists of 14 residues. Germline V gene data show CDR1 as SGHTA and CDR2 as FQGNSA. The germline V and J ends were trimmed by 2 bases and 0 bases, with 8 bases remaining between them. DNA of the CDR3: TGTGCCAGCAGCTTAAGCAGGGACTCCTACGAGCAGTACTTC. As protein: CASSLSRDSYEQYF. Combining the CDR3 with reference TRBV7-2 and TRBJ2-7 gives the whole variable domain GAGVSQSPSNKVTEKGKDVELRCDPISGHTALYWYRQSLGQGLEFLIYFQGNSAPDKSGLPSDRFSAERTGGSVSTLTIQRTQQEDSAVYLCASSLSRDSYEQYFGPGTRLTVT.

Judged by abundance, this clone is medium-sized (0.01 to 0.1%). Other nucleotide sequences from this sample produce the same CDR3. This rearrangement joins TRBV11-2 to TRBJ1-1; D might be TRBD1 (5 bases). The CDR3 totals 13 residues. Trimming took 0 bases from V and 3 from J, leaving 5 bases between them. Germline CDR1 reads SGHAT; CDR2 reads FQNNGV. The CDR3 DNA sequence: TGTGCCAGCAGCTTAGAGACAGACACTGAAGCTTTCTTT. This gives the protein CASSLETDTEAFF. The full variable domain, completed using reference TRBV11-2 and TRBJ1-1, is EAGVAQSPRYKIIEKRQSVAFWCNPISGHATLYWYQQILGQGPKLLIQFQNNGVVDDSQLPKDRFSAERLKGVDSTLKIQPAKLEDSAVYLCASSLETDTEAFFGQGTRLTVV.

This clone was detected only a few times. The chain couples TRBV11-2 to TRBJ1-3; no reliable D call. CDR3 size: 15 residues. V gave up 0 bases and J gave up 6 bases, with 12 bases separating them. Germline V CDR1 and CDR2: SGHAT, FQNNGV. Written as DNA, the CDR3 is TGTGCCAGCAGCTTAGATCAAACCACTTCAAACACCATATATTTT. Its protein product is CASSLDQTTSNTIYF. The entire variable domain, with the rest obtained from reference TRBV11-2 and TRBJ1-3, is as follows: EAGVAQSPRYKIIEKRQSVAFWCNPISGHATLYWYQQILGQGPKLLIQFQNNGVVDDSQLPKDRFSAERLKGVDSTLKIQPAKLEDSAVYLCASSLDQTTSNTIYFGEGSWLTVV.

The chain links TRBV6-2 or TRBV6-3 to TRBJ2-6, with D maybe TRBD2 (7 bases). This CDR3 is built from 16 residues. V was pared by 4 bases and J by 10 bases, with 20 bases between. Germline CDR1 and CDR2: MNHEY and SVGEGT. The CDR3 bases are TGTGCCAGCAGTTCACCAAGAGGGGGGGCTAAAAACGTCCTGACTTTC. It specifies CASSSPRGGAKNVLTF.

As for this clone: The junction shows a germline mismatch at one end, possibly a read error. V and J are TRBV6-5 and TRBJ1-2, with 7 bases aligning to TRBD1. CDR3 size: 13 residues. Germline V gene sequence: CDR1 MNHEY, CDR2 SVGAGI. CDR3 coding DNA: TGTGCCAGCAGTTACGGAACTCTCGGGACAGCCTCCTTC. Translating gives CASSYGTLGTASF.

The CDR3, as DNA: TGCGCCAGCAGCCAACCCTCCACAGGGGGGGGAAACACCATATATTTT. This gives the protein CASSQPSTGGGNTIYF. This chain uses TRBV4-1 with TRBJ1-3; 8 nucleotides match TRBD1. Germline loops: CDR1 MGHRA, CDR2 YSYEKL. The CDR3 has 16 residues. V dropped 2 bases and J dropped 4; count of bases not matched to a gene: 7.

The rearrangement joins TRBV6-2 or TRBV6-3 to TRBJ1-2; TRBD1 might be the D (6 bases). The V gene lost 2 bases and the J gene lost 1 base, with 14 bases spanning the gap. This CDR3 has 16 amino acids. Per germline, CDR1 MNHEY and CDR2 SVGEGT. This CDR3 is CASSYGGALFNYGYTF. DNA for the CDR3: TGTGCCAGCAGTTACGGGGGGGCCCTCTTTAACTATGGCTACACCTTC.

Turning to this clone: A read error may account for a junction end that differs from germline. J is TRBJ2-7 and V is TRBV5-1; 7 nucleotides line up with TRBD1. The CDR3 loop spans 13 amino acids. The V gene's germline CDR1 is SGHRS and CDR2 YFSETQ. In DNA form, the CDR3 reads TGCGCCAGCAGATTGGGACAGACCTACGAGCAGTACTTC. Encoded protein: CASRLGQTYEQYF.

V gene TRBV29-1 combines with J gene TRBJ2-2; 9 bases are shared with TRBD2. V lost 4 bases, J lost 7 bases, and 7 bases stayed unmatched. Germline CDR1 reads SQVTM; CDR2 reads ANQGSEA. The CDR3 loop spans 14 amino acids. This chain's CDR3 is CSVGSSGSYGELFF. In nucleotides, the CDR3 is TGCAGCGTTGGGAGTAGCGGGAGCTACGGGGAGCTGTTTTTT.

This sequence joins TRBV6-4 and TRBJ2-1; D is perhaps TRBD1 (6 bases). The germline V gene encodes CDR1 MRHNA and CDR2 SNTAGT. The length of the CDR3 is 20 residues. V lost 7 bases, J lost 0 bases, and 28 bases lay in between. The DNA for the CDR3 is TGTGCCAGCAATTCGACGGAGAACCTCCTGACGGGACACTCCTACAATGAGCAGTTCTTC. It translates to CASNSTENLLTGHSYNEQFF.

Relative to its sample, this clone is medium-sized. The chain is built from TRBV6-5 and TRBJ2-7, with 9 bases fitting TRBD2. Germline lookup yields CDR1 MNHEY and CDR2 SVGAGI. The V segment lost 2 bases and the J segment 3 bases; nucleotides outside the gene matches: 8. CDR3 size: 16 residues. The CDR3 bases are TGTGCCAGCAGTTACGGGCTAGCGGGAACGGGCTACGAGCAGTACTTC. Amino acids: CASSYGLAGTGYEQYF.

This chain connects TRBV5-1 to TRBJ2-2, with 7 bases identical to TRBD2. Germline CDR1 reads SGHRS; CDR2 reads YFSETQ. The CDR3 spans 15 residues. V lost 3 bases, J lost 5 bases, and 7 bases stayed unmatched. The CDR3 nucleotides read TGCGCCAGCAGCTCGTCCGGGACTAAAACCGGGGAGCTGTTTTTT. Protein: CASSSSGTKTGELFF.

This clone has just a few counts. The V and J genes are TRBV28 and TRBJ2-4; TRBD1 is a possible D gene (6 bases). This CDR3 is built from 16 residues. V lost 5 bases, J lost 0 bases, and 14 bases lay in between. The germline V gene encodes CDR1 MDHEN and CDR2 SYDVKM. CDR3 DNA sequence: TGTGCCAGCAGTATTGAGGGGGAGTTAGCCAAAAACATTCAGTACTTC. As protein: CASSIEGELAKNIQYF.

The CDR3 DNA is TGTGCCAGCAGGGGGGGACAGGTCGCCCCAGATACGCAGTATTTT. This codes for CASRGGQVAPDTQYF. The chain couples TRBV2 to TRBJ2-3, with TRBD1 matching 8 bases. The J segment lost 4 bases and the V segment lost 6 bases, leaving 9 bases of the junction unmatched. The CDR3 has 15 residues. The germline gives CDR1 SNHLY, CDR2 FYNNEI.

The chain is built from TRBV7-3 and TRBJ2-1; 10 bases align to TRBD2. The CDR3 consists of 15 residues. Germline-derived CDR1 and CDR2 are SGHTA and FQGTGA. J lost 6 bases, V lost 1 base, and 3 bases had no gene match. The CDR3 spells CASSLSGLAANEQFF. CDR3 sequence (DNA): TGTGCCAGCAGCTTAAGCGGACTAGCGGCCAATGAGCAGTTCTTC.

The CDR3 is CASKLAGGRAYEQYF. CDR3 nucleotides: TGTGCCAGCAAACTAGCGGGAGGTAGGGCCTACGAGCAGTACTTC. The chain couples TRBV11-2 to TRBJ2-7; TRBD2 aligns across 12 bases. The V and J ends lost 7 bases and 2 bases, in that order; junction bases with no gene match: 6. CDR3 length equals 15 residues. The germline V gene has CDR1 SGHAT and CDR2 FQNNGV. The variable domain in full, with the rest retrieved from reference TRBV11-2 and TRBJ2-7, is EAGVAQSPRYKIIEKRQSVAFWCNPISGHATLYWYQQILGQGPKLLIQFQNNGVVDDSQLPKDRFSAERLKGVDSTLKIQPAKLEDSAVYLCASKLAGGRAYEQYFGPGTRLTVT.

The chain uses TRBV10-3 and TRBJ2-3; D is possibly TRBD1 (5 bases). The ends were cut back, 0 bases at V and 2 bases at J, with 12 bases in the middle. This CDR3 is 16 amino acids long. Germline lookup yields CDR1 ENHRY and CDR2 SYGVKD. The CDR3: CAISESGQGNTDTQYF. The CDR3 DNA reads TGTGCCATCAGTGAGTCGGGGCAGGGAAACACAGATACGCAGTATTTT.

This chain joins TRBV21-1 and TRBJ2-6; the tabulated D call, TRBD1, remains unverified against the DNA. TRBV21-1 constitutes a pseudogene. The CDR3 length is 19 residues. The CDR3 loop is CASSKAAEQGANGANVLTF. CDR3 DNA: TGTGCCAGCAGCAAAGCGGCAGAGCAGGGGGCGAATGGGGCCAACGTCCTGACTTTC.

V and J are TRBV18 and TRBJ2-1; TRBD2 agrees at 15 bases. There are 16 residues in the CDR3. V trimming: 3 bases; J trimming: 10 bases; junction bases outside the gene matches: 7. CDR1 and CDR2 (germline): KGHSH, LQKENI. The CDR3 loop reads CASSPPGLAGGYEQFF. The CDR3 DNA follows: TGTGCCAGCTCACCTCCGGGACTAGCGGGAGGATACGAGCAGTTCTTC.

Here the CDR3 reads CASGTGGAIFGYTF. As DNA, the CDR3 is TGCGCCAGCGGGACAGGGGGGGCCATATTTGGCTACACCTTC. This chain uses TRBV5-1 with TRBJ1-2, with 11 bases matching TRBD1. CDR3 length: 14 residues. With V trimmed by 7 bases and J by 7 bases, 9 bases remained unmatched. Germline V CDR1 and CDR2: SGHRS, YFSETQ.

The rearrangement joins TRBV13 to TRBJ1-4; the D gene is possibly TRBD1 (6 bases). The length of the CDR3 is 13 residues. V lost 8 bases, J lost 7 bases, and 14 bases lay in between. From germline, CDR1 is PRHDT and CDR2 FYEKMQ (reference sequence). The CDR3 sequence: CASATQGSEKLFF. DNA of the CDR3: TGTGCCAGCGCCACACAGGGTAGTGAAAAACTGTTTTTT.

The DNA for the CDR3 is TGTGCCAGCAGTCCCCAGGGGGTGGACGGCGATGAGCAGTTCTTC. Translating it yields CASSPQGVDGDEQFF. This sequence joins TRBV6-5 and TRBJ2-1; 7 bases are a match to TRBD1. CDR1 is MNHEY and CDR2 is SVGAGI in the germline V gene. The CDR3 totals 15 residues. Losses at the gene ends were 5 bases for V and 8 bases for J; bases not matched to a gene: 12.

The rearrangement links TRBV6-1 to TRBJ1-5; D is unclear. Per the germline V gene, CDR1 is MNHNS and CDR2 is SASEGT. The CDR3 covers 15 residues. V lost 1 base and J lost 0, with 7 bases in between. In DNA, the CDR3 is TGTGCCAGCAGTGAAGGGTCGGGTAGCAATCAGCCCCAGCATTTT. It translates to CASSEGSGSNQPQHF.

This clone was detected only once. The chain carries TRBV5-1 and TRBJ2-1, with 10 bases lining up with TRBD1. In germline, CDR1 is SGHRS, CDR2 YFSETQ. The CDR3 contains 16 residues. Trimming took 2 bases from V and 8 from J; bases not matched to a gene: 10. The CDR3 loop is CASSFRGDRGGDEQFF. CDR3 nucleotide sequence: TGCGCCAGCAGCTTCCGAGGGGACAGGGGCGGGGATGAGCAGTTCTTC.

The CDR3 region is CASRPRTSGSYEQYF. CDR3 sequence (DNA): TGTGCCAGCAGACCCCGGACTAGCGGCTCCTACGAGCAGTACTTC. V gene TRBV5-4 combines with J gene TRBJ2-7, with 10 bases identical to TRBD2. Trimming at V came to 5 bases and at J to 0 bases, leaving 5 bases not matched to a gene. Germline CDR1 is SGHNT and CDR2 is YYREEE (reference sequence). The CDR3 has 15 amino acids. The full variable domain, in which reference TRBV5-4 and TRBJ2-7 provide the parts outside the CDR3, is ETGVTQSPTHLIKTRGQQVTLRCSSQSGHNTVSWYQQALGQGPQFIFQYYREEENGRGNFPPRFSGLQFPNYSSELNVNALELDDSALYLCASRPRTSGSYEQYFGPGTRLTVT.

For the CDR3, the DNA is TGTGCCAGCAGCTTGGGACTAGCGGGGGGAACTCGAGTCTCCTACGAGCAGTACTTC. Translation gives CASSLGLAGGTRVSYEQYF. The chain couples TRBV5-5 to TRBJ2-7; 13 bases line up with TRBD2. Germline CDR1 and CDR2: SGHKS and YYEKEE (reference sequence). The CDR3 loop spans 19 amino acids. The ends lost 0 bases at V and 0 bases at J; junction bases unmatched: 9.

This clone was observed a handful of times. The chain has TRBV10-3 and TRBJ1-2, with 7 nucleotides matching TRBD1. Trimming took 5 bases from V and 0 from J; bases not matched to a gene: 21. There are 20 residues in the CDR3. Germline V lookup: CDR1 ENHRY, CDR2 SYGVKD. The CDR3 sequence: CAISPGQTGISTTANYGYTF. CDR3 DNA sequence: TGTGCCATCAGTCCGGGACAGACGGGGATCTCTACAACAGCTAACTATGGCTACACCTTC.

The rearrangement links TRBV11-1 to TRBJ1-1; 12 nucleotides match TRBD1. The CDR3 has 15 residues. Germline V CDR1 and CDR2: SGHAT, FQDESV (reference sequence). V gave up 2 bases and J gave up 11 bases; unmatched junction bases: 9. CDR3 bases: TGTGCCAGCAGCTTATTCGGGACAGGGGGCCTTGGGGCTTTCTTT. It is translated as CASSLFGTGGLGAFF. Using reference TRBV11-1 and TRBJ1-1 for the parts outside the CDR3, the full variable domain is EAEVAQSPRYKITEKSQAVAFWCDPISGHATLYWYRQILGQGPELLVQFQDESVVDDSQLPKDRFSAERLKGVDSTLKIQPAELGDSAMYLCASSLFGTGGLGAFFGQGTRLTVV.

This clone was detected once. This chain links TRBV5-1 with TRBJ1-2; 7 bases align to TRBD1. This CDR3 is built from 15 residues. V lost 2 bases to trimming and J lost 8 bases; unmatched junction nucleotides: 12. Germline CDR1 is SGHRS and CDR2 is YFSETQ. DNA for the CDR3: TGCGCCAGCAGCTTAAACCGGGACAGCGTCCTCGGCTACACCTTC. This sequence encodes CASSLNRDSVLGYTF.

CDR3 sequence: CASSPPGQQETQYF. In DNA form, the CDR3 reads TGTGCCAGCAGCCCGCCGGGACAGCAAGAGACCCAGTACTTC. The chain joins TRBV11-3 to TRBJ2-5, with 7 bases matching TRBD1. This CDR3 has 14 amino acids. Germline V gene sequence: CDR1 SGHNT, CDR2 YENEEA. J gave up 2 bases and V 5 bases, and 5 bases lay outside the gene matches.